This entry describes one T cell receptor beta chain. Its target is not known. Relative to the germline gene, one junction end is altered; a read error may explain this. This specimen comes from a study of blood T cells in healthy people across ages. Overall study results and limits: No one knew whether donors had CMV, which possibly confounded expanded clonotype changes. A strong correlation was seen between TCR beta diversity and naive T cell percentage.

Primed by a sample-barcoded 5' primer and a J-beta primer mix, a second PCR proceeded for about 6 to 11 cycles. TCRdb itself ran the 5' RACE reads through MiXCR, one entry per CDR3 protein. The repertoire has around 800,000 distinct CDR3 sequences, around 45% of them found once; the top ten carry about a fifth. The V gene's germline CDR1 is SGHVS and CDR2 FQNEAQ. The CDR3 totals 16 residues. Sequences were obtained from blood. The TCR originated in a man between 60 and 75 years old in good health. The chain combines TRBV7-8 with TRBJ2-5, with TRBD1 identical over 8 bases. In DNA, the CDR3 is TGTGCCAGCAGCTTAGGGTCGGCAGGGGGCCAAGCGACCCAGTACTTC. It is translated as CASSLGSAGGQATQYF.